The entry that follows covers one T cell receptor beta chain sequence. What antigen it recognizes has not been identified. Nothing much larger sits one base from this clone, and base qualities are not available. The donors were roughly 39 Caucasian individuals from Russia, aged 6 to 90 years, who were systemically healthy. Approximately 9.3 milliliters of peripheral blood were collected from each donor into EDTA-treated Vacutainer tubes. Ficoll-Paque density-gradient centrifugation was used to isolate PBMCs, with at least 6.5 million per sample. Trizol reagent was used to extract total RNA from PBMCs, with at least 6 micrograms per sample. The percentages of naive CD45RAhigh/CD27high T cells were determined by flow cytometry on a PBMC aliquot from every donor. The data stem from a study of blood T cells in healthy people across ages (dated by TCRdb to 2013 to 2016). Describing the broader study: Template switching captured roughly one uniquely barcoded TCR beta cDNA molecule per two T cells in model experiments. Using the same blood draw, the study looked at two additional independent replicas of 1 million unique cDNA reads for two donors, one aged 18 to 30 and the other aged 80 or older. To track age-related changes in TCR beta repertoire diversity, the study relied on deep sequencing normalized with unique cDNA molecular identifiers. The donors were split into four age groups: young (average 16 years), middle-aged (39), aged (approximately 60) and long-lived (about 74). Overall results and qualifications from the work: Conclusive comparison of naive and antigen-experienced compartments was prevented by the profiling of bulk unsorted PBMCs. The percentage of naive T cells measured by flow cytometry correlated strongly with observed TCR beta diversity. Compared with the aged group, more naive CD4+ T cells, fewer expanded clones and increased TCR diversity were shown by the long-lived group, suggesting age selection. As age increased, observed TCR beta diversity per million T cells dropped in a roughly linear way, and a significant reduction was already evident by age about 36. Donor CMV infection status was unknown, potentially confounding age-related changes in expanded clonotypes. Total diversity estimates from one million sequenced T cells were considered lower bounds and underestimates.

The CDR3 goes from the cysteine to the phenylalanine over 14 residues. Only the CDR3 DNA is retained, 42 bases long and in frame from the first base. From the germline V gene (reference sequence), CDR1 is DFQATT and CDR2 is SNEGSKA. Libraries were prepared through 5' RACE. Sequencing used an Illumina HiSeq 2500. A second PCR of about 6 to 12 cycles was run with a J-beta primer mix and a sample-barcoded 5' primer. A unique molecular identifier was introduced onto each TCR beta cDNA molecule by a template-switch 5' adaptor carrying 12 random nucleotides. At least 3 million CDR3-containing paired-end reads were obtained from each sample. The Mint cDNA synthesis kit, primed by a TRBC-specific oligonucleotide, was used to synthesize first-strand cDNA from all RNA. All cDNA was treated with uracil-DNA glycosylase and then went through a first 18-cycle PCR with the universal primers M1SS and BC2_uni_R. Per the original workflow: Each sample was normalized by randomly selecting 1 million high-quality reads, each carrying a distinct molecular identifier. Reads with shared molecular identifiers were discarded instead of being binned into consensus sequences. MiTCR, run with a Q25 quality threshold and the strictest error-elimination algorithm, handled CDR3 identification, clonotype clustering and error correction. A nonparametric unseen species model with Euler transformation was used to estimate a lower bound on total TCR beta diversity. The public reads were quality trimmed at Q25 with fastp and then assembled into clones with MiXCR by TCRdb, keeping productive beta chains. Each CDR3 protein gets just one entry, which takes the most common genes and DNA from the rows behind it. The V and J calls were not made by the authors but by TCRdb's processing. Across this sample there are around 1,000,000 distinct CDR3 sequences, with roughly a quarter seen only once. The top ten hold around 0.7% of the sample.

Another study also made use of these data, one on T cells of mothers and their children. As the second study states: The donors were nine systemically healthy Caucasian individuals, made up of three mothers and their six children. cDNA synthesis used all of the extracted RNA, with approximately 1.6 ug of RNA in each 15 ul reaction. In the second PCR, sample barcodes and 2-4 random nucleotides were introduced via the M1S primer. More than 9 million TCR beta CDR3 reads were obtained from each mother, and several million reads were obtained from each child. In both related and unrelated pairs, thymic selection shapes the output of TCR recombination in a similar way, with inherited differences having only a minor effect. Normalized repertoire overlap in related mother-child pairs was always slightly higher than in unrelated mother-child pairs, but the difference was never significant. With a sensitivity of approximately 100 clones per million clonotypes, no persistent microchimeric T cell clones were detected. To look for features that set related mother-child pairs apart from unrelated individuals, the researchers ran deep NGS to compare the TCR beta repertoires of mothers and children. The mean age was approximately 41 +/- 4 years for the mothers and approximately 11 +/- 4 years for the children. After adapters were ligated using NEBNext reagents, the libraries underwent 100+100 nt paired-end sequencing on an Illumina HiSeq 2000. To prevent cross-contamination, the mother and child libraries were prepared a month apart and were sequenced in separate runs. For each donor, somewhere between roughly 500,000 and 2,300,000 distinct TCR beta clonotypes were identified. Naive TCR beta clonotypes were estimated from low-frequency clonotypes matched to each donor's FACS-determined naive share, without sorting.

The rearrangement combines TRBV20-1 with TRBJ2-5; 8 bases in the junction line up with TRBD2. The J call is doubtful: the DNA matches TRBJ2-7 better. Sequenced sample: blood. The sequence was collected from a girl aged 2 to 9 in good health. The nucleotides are TGCAGTGCTAGGGGGGCCCCTAGCGGGTACGAGCAGTACTTC. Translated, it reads CSARGAPSGYEQYF.